This T cell receptor beta chain was recorded in a study of cytomegalovirus exposure and HLA in healthy donors. In the study overall: Membership in the Caucasian-associated ancestry cluster was found for around 81% of roughly 360 genotyped donors.

The CDR3 contains 15 residues. V was pared by 5 bases and J by 2 bases, with 7 bases of the junction left unmatched. Looked up from germline, CDR1 is KGHSH and CDR2 is LQKENI. PCR amplification relied on 60 Vbeta primers (plus 13 Jbeta primers). The protocol was immunoSEQ multiplex PCR, while the TCRdb copy is restricted to in-frame clones and leaves out a portion. The specimen's table records some 43,000 clones. The sample consisted of PBMCs. The V call is TRBV18, the J call TRBJ2-3; TRBD2 aligns across 7 bases. The receptor comes from a woman under 40 in good health and CMV-seronegative. CDR3 protein: CASSSRLADTDTQYF. The CDR3 nucleotides are TGTGCCAGCTCATCCAGACTAGCAGACACAGATACGCAGTATTTT.